The rows below give T cell receptor beta chains drawn from one sample of a study of blood T cell repertoires in COVID-19. TCRdb keeps only in-frame clones here, not all; method: immunoSEQ multiplex PCR. The repertoire holds 150,000 or so clones, with over 75% as singletons. Sequencing was carried out using peripheral blood. The origin of the receptors is a man younger than 35 with COVID-19, enrolled during active disease. CDR3s include the opening cysteine and the closing phenylalanine or tryptophan. The order of the fields is V gene, D gene, clone size, J gene, CDR3 protein, CDR3 DNA. D genes are given only for firm matches. Clone sizes are given selectively: once, few, many, or a class where the clone is expanded.

TRBV7-8	-	-	TRBJ2-5	CASSPEGAGSTQYF	TGTGCCAGCAGCCCCGAGGGAGCAGGTTCGACCCAGTACTTC
TRBV19	TRBD2	-	TRBJ2-1	CASSPVAGVNEQFF	TGTGCCAGTAGCCCGGTAGCGGGAGTGAATGAGCAGTTCTTC
TRBV27	-	-	TRBJ2-3	CASSPTTGFMTDTQYF	TGTGCCAGCAGCCCTACAACAGGGTTTATGACGGATACGCAGTATTTT
TRBV7-3	-	-	TRBJ1-2	CASSPQTGQNYGYTF	TGTGCCAGCAGCCCCCAGACTGGACAGAACTATGGCTACACCTTC
TRBV5-1	TRBD2	-	TRBJ2-7	CASSLTSGSSSSYEQYF	TGCGCCAGCAGCTTGACTAGCGGGAGTTCTAGCTCCTACGAGCAGTACTTC
TRBV4-3	-	-	TRBJ2-6	CASSQVLRSRASSGANVLTF	TGCGCCAGCAGCCAGGTTCTCCGTTCCAGGGCGAGCTCTGGGGCCAACGTCCTGACTTTC
TRBV6-2/TRBV6-3	TRBD1	-	TRBJ2-3	CASSYPDSQGADTQYF	TGTGCCAGCAGTTACCCGGACTCCCAGGGGGCAGATACGCAGTATTTT
TRBV2	TRBD1	-	TRBJ1-5	CASSSQGAHQPQHF	TGTGCCAGCAGTTCACAGGGGGCTCATCAGCCCCAGCATTTT
TRBV19	TRBD2	once	TRBJ2-1	CASSMVAGELYNEQFF	TGTGCCAGTAGTATGGTAGCGGGAGAACTCTACAATGAGCAGTTCTTC
TRBV7-8	-	-	TRBJ2-7	CASSSYRGTEYF	TGTGCCAGCAGCTCCTACCGGGGGACAGAGTACTTC
TRBV18	-	few	TRBJ1-1	CASSRHSKAFF	TGTGCCAGCTCAAGACACAGTAAAGCTTTCTTT
TRBV30	TRBD2	-	TRBJ2-7	CAWSLSGSYEQYF	TGTGCCTGGAGCCTAAGCGGGAGCTACGAGCAGTACTTC
TRBV7-2	-	-	TRBJ1-2	CASSLARTANYGYTF	TGTGCCAGCAGCTTAGCGCGAACGGCTAACTATGGCTACACCTTC
TRBV28	-	-	TRBJ1-3	CASSLRRGGRFSGNTIYF	TGTGCCAGCAGTTTAAGGAGGGGTGGGAGGTTCTCTGGAAACACCATATATTTT
TRBV27	TRBD1	-	TRBJ1-6	CASSLSGTGISPLHF	TGTGCCAGCAGTTTATCCGGGACAGGGATTTCACCCCTCCACTTT
TRBV10-2	-	few	TRBJ1-6	CASSGDNYNSPLHF	TGCGCCAGCTCCGGGGACAACTATAATTCACCCCTCCACTTT
TRBV28	-	-	TRBJ2-1	CASSLAGSSYNEQFF	TGTGCCAGCAGTTTAGCGGGGAGCTCCTACAATGAGCAGTTCTTC
TRBV7-2	-	-	TRBJ2-1	CASSLGQLRGNNEQFF	TGTGCCAGCAGCTTAGGACAGTTAAGGGGTAACAATGAGCAGTTCTTC
TRBV11-2	TRBD1	-	TRBJ2-5	CASSLGWGQGEETQYF	TGTGCCAGCAGCTTAGGATGGGGACAGGGGGAAGAGACCCAGTACTTC
TRBV11-3	TRBD1	-	TRBJ2-5	CASSSNRGGGTQYF	TGTGCCAGCAGCTCGAACAGGGGTGGGGGGACCCAGTACTTC
TRBV6-5	-	-	TRBJ1-1	CASSYSEKLRFEAFF	TGTGCCAGCAGTTACTCCGAGAAACTGCGATTTGAAGCTTTCTTT